This passage covers 24 T cell receptor beta chains from one sample sequenced in a study of regulatory T cells in long-lasting Graves disease. TCR beta libraries were built with iRepertoire HTBI primers and Arm-PCR of CDR3 regions. TCRdb reprocessed the multiplex PCR reads via MiXCR and lists one record per CDR3 protein. The sample comprises hundreds of thousands of distinct CDR3 sequences, less than 25% of which are singletons, and less than 15% rests with the top ten. The time point here: persistent/refractory GD, antithyroid drugs over 5 years with positive TRAb. The TCR library was made from RNA extracted from PBMCs. Source: peripheral blood mononuclear cells (PBMCs), taken when the disease was refractory, from a patient treated with antithyroid drugs. The origin of the receptors is a female donor with Graves disease.

This clonotype was detected many times. This chain links TRBV7-3 with TRBJ2-5; D uncertain. The CDR3 runs 14 residues. The germline gives CDR1 SGHTA, CDR2 FQGTGA. The V gene lost 1 base and the J gene lost 5 bases, with 11 bases spanning the gap. The CDR3 region is CASSLSGPEETQYF. DNA of the CDR3: TGTGCCAGCAGCTTAAGCGGCCCCGAGGAGACCCAGTACTTC. The entire variable domain, with the rest obtained from reference TRBV7-3 and TRBJ2-5, is as follows: GAGVSQTPSNKVTEKGKYVELRCDPISGHTALYWYRQSLGQGPEFLIYFQGTGAADDSGLPNDRFFAVRPEGSVSTLKIQRTERGDSAVYLCASSLSGPEETQYFGPGTRLLVL.

This clonotype came up many times. The rearrangement joins TRBV7-6 to TRBJ2-1, with D perhaps TRBD2 (6 bases). The CDR3 length is 15 residues. Germline assignment: CDR1 SGHVS and CDR2 FNYEAQ. V was cut by 3 bases and J by 10 bases, with 19 bases left in between. CDR3 sequence reads: CASSFGTSGGSEQFF. DNA of the CDR3: TGTGCCAGCAGCTTTGGGACGTCCGGGGGTAGCGAGCAGTTCTTC.

This clonotype was observed at least ten times. This chain's CDR3 is CASSRQGGAYEQYF. The CDR3 DNA reads as TGTGCCAGCAGCCGACAGGGAGGGGCCTACGAGCAGTACTTC. This chain uses TRBV7-6 with TRBJ2-7, with D tentatively TRBD1 or TRBD2 (7 bases each). The V end was cut by 5 bases, the J end by 2 bases, with 13 bases between. The CDR3 extends over 14 amino acids. Germline assignment: CDR1 SGHVS and CDR2 FNYEAQ.

The chain combines TRBV7-8 with TRBJ1-1; D remains unclear. Germline CDR1 and CDR2: SGHVS and FQNEAQ. The CDR3 is made up of 18 amino acids. V was pared by 0 bases and J by 3 bases, with 20 bases between. CDR3 sequence (DNA): TGTGCCAGCAGCTTAGCATATCGAGACCCCGGGAAAGACACTGAAGCTTTCTTT. Translation gives CASSLAYRDPGKDTEAFF.

V usage is TRBV7-2 and J usage is TRBJ1-2; tentative D call: TRBD1 (6 bases). This CDR3 spans 14 amino acids. Germline CDR1 SGHTA, CDR2 FQGNSA. Trimming shortened V by 7 bases and J by 7 bases, and 19 bases separated the two germline ends. CDR3 in DNA: TGTGCCAGCATTTCTACAGGGAGTCCTGCTGGCTACACCTTC. It is translated as CASISTGSPAGYTF. Complete variable domain (other parts from reference TRBV7-2 and TRBJ1-2): GAGVSQSPSNKVTEKGKDVELRCDPISGHTALYWYRQSLGQGLEFLIYFQGNSAPDKSGLPSDRFSAERTGGSVSTLTIQRTQQEDSAVYLCASISTGSPAGYTFGSGTRLTVV.

The table lists this clonotype with a few counts. This chain connects TRBV6-2 or TRBV6-3 to TRBJ2-2; 10 bases match TRBD2. Germline V lookup: CDR1 MNHEY, CDR2 SVGEGT. There are 18 residues in the CDR3. J lost 2 bases, V lost 2 bases, and 8 bases had no gene match. This CDR3 reads CASSYPASGGVNTGELFF. CDR3 nucleotides: TGTGCCAGCAGTTACCCGGCTAGCGGGGGTGTAAACACCGGGGAGCTGTTTTTT.

This chain joins TRBV20-1 and TRBJ1-4, with TRBD1 identical over 7 bases. This CDR3 comprises 14 residues. Trimming cost V 6 bases and J 5 bases; bases outside gene matches: 9. Germline V CDR1 and CDR2: DFQATT, SNEGSKA (reference sequence). CDR3 sequence: CSAPETGRNEKLFF. The CDR3 nucleotides read TGCAGTGCCCCTGAGACAGGGAGAAATGAAAAACTGTTTTTT.

This clonotype turned up a few times. One end of the junction fails to match germline, which may point to a read error. This chain joins TRBV5-1 and TRBJ2-1, with 8 bases fitting TRBD2. CDR1 is SGHRS, CDR2 YFSETQ, per germline. CDR3 length equals 15 residues. In nucleotides, the CDR3 is TGTGCCAGCAGCTTAGGACTAGCCCCCGGGGATGAGCAGTTCTTC. Its translation is CASSLGLAPGDEQFF. The complete variable domain, with remaining parts taken from reference TRBV5-1 and TRBJ2-1, reads KAGVTQTPRYLIKTRGQQVTLSCSPISGHRSVSWYQQTPGQGLQFLFEYFSETQRNKGNFPGRFSGRQFSNSRSEMNVSTLELGDSALYLCASSLGLAPGDEQFFGPGTRLTVL.

This clonotype was detected ten times or more. The V call is TRBV28, the J call TRBJ1-1, with unresolved D. The CDR3 sequence is 14 residues long. CDR1 is MDHEN, CDR2 SYDVKM, per germline. Trimming took 3 bases from V and 6 from J, leaving 14 bases between them. The CDR3 loop is CASSFLGQRPEAFF. For the CDR3, the DNA is TGTGCCAGCAGTTTTTTGGGTCAGAGGCCTGAAGCTTTCTTT.

This clonotype was seen ten or more times. The chain links TRBV28 to TRBJ1-1; D call uncertain. Trimming left V 5 bases short and J 3 bases short, with 13 bases between. This CDR3 comprises 14 residues. CDR1 is MDHEN, CDR2 SYDVKM, per germline. DNA of the CDR3: TGTGCCAGCAGTCCCCCGATAGTCTACACTGAAGCTTTCTTT. It encodes CASSPPIVYTEAFF.

The sample holds many counts of this clonotype. Here the CDR3 reads CASSLNRMNYGYTF. CDR3 DNA: TGTGCCAGCAGTTTAAACCGCATGAACTATGGCTACACCTTC. The J gene is TRBJ1-2, the V gene TRBV27; the D is unclear. The CDR3 extends over 14 amino acids. CDR1 MNHEY and CDR2 SMNVEV come from the germline V gene (reference sequence). The ends were cut back, 2 bases at V and 2 bases at J, with 9 bases in the middle.

On this clonotype: A clone one base away is much larger, so this may be a read error. The chain is built from TRBV27 and TRBJ2-7; TRBD2 agrees at 9 bases. Germline CDR1 is MNHEY and CDR2 is SMNVEV (reference sequence). The CDR3 runs to 13 residues. The junction had 13 bases not matched to a gene; V was cut back by 7 bases and J by 12 bases. In DNA, the CDR3 is TGTGCCAGCAAGAGTCTAGCGGGGAACAACGGGTACTTC. It encodes CASKSLAGNNGYF.

In this sample, this clonotype turned up many times. The chain is built from TRBV28 and TRBJ2-2; D gene ambiguous. Germline CDR1 is MDHEN and CDR2 is SYDVKM. The CDR3 loop spans 13 amino acids. V lost 7 bases to trimming and J lost 7 bases, with 13 bases between them. CDR3 DNA: TGTGCCAGCACAGGATCCTCCGTCGGGGAGCTGTTTTTT. Its protein is CASTGSSVGELFF.

This clonotype showed up many times. The chain links TRBV12-3 or TRBV12-4 to TRBJ2-7; TRBD1 might be the D (5 bases). The CDR3 is 15 amino acids. Trimming left V 3 bases short and J 5 bases short, with 17 bases between. The CDR3: CASSFTSPGKNEQYF. In DNA, the CDR3 is TGTGCCAGCAGTTTTACTTCCCCAGGGAAGAACGAGCAGTACTTC.

This clonotype appeared a few times. The chain is built from TRBV6-1 and TRBJ2-4; D call uncertain. This CDR3 spans 14 amino acids. Trimming removed 5 bases at V and 0 bases at J, with 8 bases between. Germline V gene sequence: CDR1 MNHNS, CDR2 SASEGT. In DNA form, the CDR3 reads TGTGCCAGCAGTACACAGCAAGCCAAAAACATTCAGTACTTC. This encodes CASSTQQAKNIQYF.

This clonotype was seen a handful of times. The genes are TRBV9 and TRBJ2-5; 7 positions match TRBD1. The trim removed 5 bases at V and 5 bases at J, leaving 12 bases unmatched. This CDR3 region has 15 residues. Per the germline V gene, CDR1 is SGDLS and CDR2 is YYNGEE. CDR3 nucleotide sequence: TGTGCCAGCAGTGAAGGGGACAGTCAAAGGGAGACCCAGTACTTC. Amino acids: CASSEGDSQRETQYF. The whole variable domain, remainder taken from reference TRBV9 and TRBJ2-5, is DSGVTQTPKHLITATGQRVTLRCSPRSGDLSVYWYQQSLDQGLQFLIQYYNGEERAKGNILERFSAQQFPDLHSELNLSSLELGDSALYFCASSEGDSQRETQYFGPGTRLLVL.

This clonotype was seen ten or more times. This chain links TRBV19 with TRBJ2-7, with 7 nucleotides matching TRBD1. Germline V lookup: CDR1 LNHDA, CDR2 SQIVND (reference sequence). The CDR3 runs to 13 residues. The V gene end was trimmed by 5 bases and the J gene end by 6 bases; junction bases not matched to a gene: 7. CDR3 region: CASSPGQMSEQYF. The CDR3, as DNA: TGTGCCAGTAGTCCGGGACAGATGAGCGAGCAGTACTTC.

This clonotype was seen repeatedly, ten times or more. This rearrangement joins TRBV12-3 or TRBV12-4 to TRBJ2-2, with D possibly TRBD1 on 6 matching bases. Trimming took off 11 bases at V and 1 base at J, with 11 bases between the two ends. The CDR3 runs 13 residues. The CDR3 region has the DNA TGTGCCTCTGCGACAGGGAACACCGGGGAGCTGTTTTTT. It translates to CASATGNTGELFF.

The table lists this clonotype with a few counts. J is TRBJ2-3 and V is TRBV12-3 or TRBV12-4; D call uncertain. The CDR3 sequence is 13 residues long. The germline V and J ends were trimmed by 0 bases and 4 bases, with 5 bases remaining between them. For the CDR3, the DNA is TGTGCCAGCAGTTTAGCGGCCCCAGATACGCAGTATTTT. Its protein is CASSLAAPDTQYF.

To note about this clonotype: A clone one base away is much larger, so this may be a read error. The CDR3 coding sequence is TGTGCCAGCAGCTTAGCAGAGACAGGGGCCTACGAGCAGTACTTC. Protein sequence: CASSLAETGAYEQYF. The rearrangement links TRBV7-2 to TRBJ2-7; 8 bases map to TRBD1. Germline V gene lookup returns CDR1 SGHTA and CDR2 FQGNSA. J gave up 2 bases and V 0 bases, and 3 bases lay outside the gene matches. This CDR3 is built from 15 residues.

Regarding this clonotype: This may be a read error: a much more frequent sequence differs by one nucleotide. This sequence joins TRBV11-2 and TRBJ1-6; a possible D gene is TRBD1 (6 bases). CDR1 is SGHAT, CDR2 FQNNGV, per germline. V lost 4 bases, J lost 7 bases, and 11 bases lay in between. This CDR3 contains 14 residues. This CDR3 reads CASSCGGSNSPLHF. The DNA for the CDR3 is TGTGCCAGCAGCTGCGGGGGCTCAAATTCACCCCTCCACTTT.

The V call is TRBV2, the J call TRBJ1-5; TRBD1 might be the D (5 bases). CDR1 and CDR2 (germline): SNHLY, FYNNEI. Trimming pared 6 bases from V and 0 bases from J, leaving 9 bases between. The CDR3 totals 14 residues. The CDR3 protein is CASRGQYSNQPQHF. The CDR3 DNA reads TGTGCCAGCAGGGGGCAGTATAGCAATCAGCCCCAGCATTTT.

This clonotype was seen a handful of times. The rearrangement uses TRBV7-2 and TRBJ1-2; 8 bases are a match to TRBD1. CDR3 length equals 15 residues. The trim removed 5 bases at V and 5 bases at J, leaving 10 bases unmatched. Germline V lookup: CDR1 SGHTA, CDR2 FQGNSA. The CDR3 DNA is TGTGCCAGCAGCCAGTTAAGGACAGGGTTGTATGGCTACACCTTC. Translation: CASSQLRTGLYGYTF.

In this sample, this clonotype turned up a few times. V gene TRBV29-1 combines with J gene TRBJ1-1, with D possibly matching TRBD1 (6 bases). With 5 bases removed from V and 1 base from J, the gap between germline ends came to 8 bases. Germline V gene sequence: CDR1 SQVTM, CDR2 ANQGSEA. The CDR3 is made up of 12 amino acids. CDR3 in amino acids: CSVLGGNTEAFF. In DNA, the CDR3 is TGCAGCGTTTTAGGGGGGAACACTGAAGCTTTCTTT. Variable domain in full (rest from reference TRBV29-1 and TRBJ1-1): SAVISQKPSRDICQRGTSLTIQCQVDSQVTMMFWYRQQPGQSLTLIATANQGSEATYESGFVIDKFPISRPNLTFSTLTVSNMSPEDSSIYLCSVLGGNTEAFFGQGTRLTVV.